These 15 T cell receptor beta chains were all obtained from the same sample, sequenced in a study of identifying expanded T cells in peripheral blood. Only in-frame clones appear in the TCRdb table, and some are missing; sequencing was by immunoSEQ multiplex PCR. Seen here are roughly 120,000 clones, less than 90% observed once, and the top ten hold about 7.7%. The source material was blood. These receptors originate from a person between 18 and 75 years old in good health.

The chain employs TRBV7-8 and TRBJ2-1; 8 bases line up with TRBD1. V was pared by 5 bases and J by 4 bases, with 7 bases of the junction left unmatched. Germline V gene sequence: CDR1 SGHVS, CDR2 FQNEAQ. The CDR3 is 15 amino acids. The CDR3 region is CASSPRQGSYNEQFF. CDR3 coding DNA: TGTGCCAGCAGCCCTCGACAGGGGTCTTACAATGAGCAGTTCTTC.

The chain uses TRBV5-1 and TRBJ2-6; D remains unclear. The germline CDR1 and CDR2 sequences are SGHRS and YFSETQ. V lost 0 bases and J lost 9, with 1 base in between. CDR3 length equals 11 residues. This CDR3 reads CASSLVNVLTF. CDR3 DNA sequence: TGCGCCAGCAGCTTGGTCAACGTCCTGACTTTC.

The V call is TRBV12-5, the J call TRBJ1-1; 7 positions agree with TRBD1. CDR3 size: 13 residues. The junction had 6 bases not matched to a gene; V was cut back by 6 bases and J by 5 bases. Germline V gives CDR1 LGHNT, CDR2 FRNRAP. The CDR3 reads CASGTGMGTEAFF. As DNA, the CDR3 is TGTGCTAGTGGGACAGGGATGGGTACTGAAGCTTTCTTT. The entire variable domain, with the rest obtained from reference TRBV12-5 and TRBJ1-1, is as follows: DARVTQTPRHKVTEMGQEVTMRCQPILGHNTVFWYRQTMMQGLELLAYFRNRAPLDDSGMPKDRFSAEMPDATLATLKIQPSEPRDSAVYFCASGTGMGTEAFFGQGTRLTVV.

The gene calls are TRBV29-1 and TRBJ2-6; D is undetermined. With 4 bases removed from V and 0 bases from J, the gap between germline ends came to 13 bases. The CDR3 spans 16 residues. Germline V gene sequence: CDR1 SQVTM, CDR2 ANQGSEA. CDR3 residues: CSVGPPASSGANVLTF. In nucleotides, the CDR3 is TGCAGCGTTGGTCCACCGGCTAGCTCTGGGGCCAACGTCCTGACTTTC.

The V call is TRBV4-2, the J call TRBJ1-5; D remains unclear. The CDR3 loop spans 17 amino acids. V dropped 4 bases and J dropped 6 bases, with 22 bases sitting between them. Germline CDR1 LGHNA, CDR2 YNFKEQ. The CDR3 loop is CASSPQVGTQAGQPQHF. The CDR3 DNA reads TGTGCCAGCAGCCCCCAAGTGGGCACCCAAGCGGGTCAGCCCCAGCATTTT.

The CDR3 spells CASSLIRTDPLSKAYTF. As DNA, the CDR3 is TGTGCCAGCAGCTTGATTCGGACAGACCCATTATCGAAAGCCTACACCTTC. The chain combines TRBV5-6 with TRBJ1-2, with a possible D match to TRBD1 (6 bases). V dropped 1 base and J dropped 10 bases, with 26 bases sitting between them. The CDR3 is 17 residues long. CDR1 and CDR2 (germline): SGHDT, YYEEEE.

V usage is TRBV7-8 and J usage is TRBJ1-5; TRBD1 matches 8 bases. The germline V gene encodes CDR1 SGHVS and CDR2 FQNEAQ. This CDR3 contains 15 residues. The V segment lost 5 bases and the J segment 5 bases; nucleotides outside the gene matches: 8. The CDR3 DNA is TGTGCCAGCAGCAAGACAGGGGCAGCGTATCAGCCCCAGCATTTT. This encodes CASSKTGAAYQPQHF.

The chain carries TRBV7-2 and TRBJ2-1; possible D gene TRBD2, 7 bases. V was clipped by 2 bases and J by 3 bases, with 11 bases between them. Per germline, CDR1 SGHTA and CDR2 FQGNSA. This CDR3 comprises 15 residues. The CDR3 loop is CASSLWEGVYNEQFF. The CDR3 DNA reads as TGTGCCAGCAGCTTATGGGAGGGGGTCTACAATGAGCAGTTCTTC. Combining the CDR3 with reference TRBV7-2 and TRBJ2-1 gives the whole variable domain GAGVSQSPSNKVTEKGKDVELRCDPISGHTALYWYRQSLGQGLEFLIYFQGNSAPDKSGLPSDRFSAERTGGSVSTLTIQRTQQEDSAVYLCASSLWEGVYNEQFFGPGTRLTVL.

The V gene is TRBV9, the J gene TRBJ2-2, with D unresolved. Germline values: CDR1 SGDLS, CDR2 YYNGEE. The ends were cut back, 1 base at V and 0 bases at J, with 7 bases in the middle. The CDR3 consists of 15 residues. CDR3 DNA: TGTGCCAGCAGCGTACTTGGGTCGAACACCGGGGAGCTGTTTTTT. Protein product: CASSVLGSNTGELFF.

This clone has just one count. In DNA, the CDR3 is TGTGCCAGCAGCTTCACGGATTCCTATGGCTACACCTTC. Translated: CASSFTDSYGYTF. The gene calls are TRBV5-5 and TRBJ1-2, with D uncertain. This CDR3 has 13 amino acids. Looked up from germline, CDR1 is SGHKS and CDR2 is YYEKEE (reference sequence). V lost 2 bases, J lost 4 bases, and 9 bases lay in between.

The chain joins TRBV28 to TRBJ2-1, with D possibly being TRBD1 or TRBD2 (5 bases each). Germline V gene sequence: CDR1 MDHEN, CDR2 SYDVKM. The CDR3 has 13 amino acids. Trimming took off 3 bases at V and 5 bases at J, with 8 bases between the two ends. In DNA, the CDR3 is TGTGCCAGCAGTTTGGGGGTCGACAATGAGCAGTTCTTC. Translating gives CASSLGVDNEQFF.

The chain recombines TRBV10-3 with TRBJ2-1; 12 positions agree with TRBD2. Germline CDR1 and CDR2: ENHRY and SYGVKD. The CDR3 consists of 17 residues. After removal of 1 base from V and 10 bases from J, the junction contained 11 bases not matched to a gene. The CDR3, as DNA: TGTGCCATCAGTGAGTTACTAGCGGGAGGTGCAGGTGGGGAGCAGTTCTTC. It specifies CAISELLAGGAGGEQFF.

The chain uses TRBV7-2 and TRBJ2-7, with 8 bases aligning to TRBD1. Trimming at V came to 5 bases and at J to 2 bases, leaving 8 bases not matched to a gene. Germline assignment: CDR1 SGHTA and CDR2 FQGNSA. This CDR3 has 15 residues. The CDR3 nucleotides read TGTGCCAGCAGCACCCGGACAGGGAGCCCCTACGAGCAGTACTTC. This encodes CASSTRTGSPYEQYF.

Turning to this clone: One junction end does not reproduce the germline sequence, and a read error may be involved. The V gene is TRBV4-1, the J gene TRBJ2-1; the match to TRBD2 covers 8 bases. The V gene's germline CDR1 is MGHRA and CDR2 YSYEKL. CDR3 size: 16 residues. CDR3 residues: CASSKEVGRAVGEQFF. CDR3 DNA sequence: TGCGCCAGCAGCAAAGAGGTCGGGAGGGCCGTGGGTGAGCAGTTCTTC.

This sequence joins TRBV5-6 and TRBJ1-2; D is unresolved. There are 14 residues in the CDR3. The V and J ends lost 0 bases and 2 bases respectively, with 8 bases between them. Per the germline V gene, CDR1 is SGHDT and CDR2 is YYEEEE. CDR3 loop: CASSLVTGNYGYTF. DNA for the CDR3: TGTGCCAGCAGCTTGGTAACCGGGAACTATGGCTACACCTTC.